The clone carrying this T cell receptor beta chain was found a few times. Germline V lookup: CDR1 DFQATT, CDR2 SNEGSKA (reference sequence). The CDR3 is made up of 12 amino acids. The TCRbeta library was prepared with unique molecular identifiers. TCRdb independently ran MiXCR on the PCR reads; one entry per CDR3 protein. The sample lists around 680,000 distinct CDR3 sequences; roughly 15% were seen once. The sample belongs to a study of T-cell reconstitution after alpha-beta-depleted transplantation in children. This specimen was PBMCs from the stem cell graft donor, taken from the stem cell graft. The receptor's source is a human donor who donated a stem cell graft to a child with acute myeloid leukemia. The chain combines TRBV20-1 with TRBJ2-2, with a possible D match to TRBD2 (6 bases). Here the CDR3 reads CKSGDNTGELFF. CDR3 coding DNA: TGCAAATCGGGGGATAACACCGGGGAGCTGTTTTTT.